Presented here are 8 T cell receptor beta chains from one specimen sequenced in a study of blood T cell repertoires in COVID-19. The data were produced by immunoSEQ multiplex PCR, yet TCRdb's version contains in-frame clones alone and is incomplete. The sample lists 63,000 or so clones; around 84% were seen once. Sequencing was carried out using peripheral blood. All receptors derive from a human donor in a cohort sampled during active COVID-19.

CDR3 sequence (DNA): TGTGCCAGCACCCCAGGGGGCAGTGAAAAACTGTTTTTT. The encoded protein is CASTPGGSEKLFF. The V call is TRBV2, the J call TRBJ1-4; 8 bases are shared with TRBD1. The CDR3 has 13 residues. V lost 7 bases and J lost 7; bases outside the gene matches: 5. Germline CDR1 and CDR2: SNHLY and FYNNEI.

The V call is TRBV6-5, the J call TRBJ2-1; 9 nucleotides align to TRBD1. This CDR3 contains 13 residues. The germline CDR1 and CDR2 sequences are MNHEY and SVGAGI. J was trimmed by 2 bases and V by 11 bases; bases with no gene match: 4. CDR3 loop: CAARDRAYNEQFF. The CDR3 DNA follows: TGTGCCGCCCGGGACAGGGCCTACAATGAGCAGTTCTTC.

The chain employs TRBV4-2 and TRBJ2-1, with a weak D call TRBD2 (6 bases). CDR3 size: 18 residues. Trimming left V 0 bases short and J 5 bases short, with 20 bases between. Germline CDR1 reads LGHNA; CDR2 reads YNFKEQ. The CDR3 DNA sequence: TGTGCCAGCAGCCAAGATTCTGTGCTATCCGGGGGAGACAATGAGCAGTTCTTC. Its translation: CASSQDSVLSGGDNEQFF.

The V call is TRBV7-8, the J call TRBJ1-1, with D hard to call. The CDR3 runs 14 residues. The germline gives CDR1 SGHVS, CDR2 FQNEAQ. Trimming removed 2 bases at V and 8 bases at J, with 15 bases between. DNA for the CDR3: TGTGCCAGCAGCTTAAAAGATAGGACTACGGAAGCTTTCTTT. Its translation: CASSLKDRTTEAFF.

The chain carries TRBV6-1 and TRBJ1-2; D not resolved. The V end lost 3 bases, the J end lost 5 bases, and 16 bases lay between the germline ends. Germline lookup yields CDR1 MNHNS and CDR2 SASEGT. This CDR3 has 15 amino acids. CDR3 residues: CASSEQIMGSYGYTF. CDR3 nucleotides: TGTGCCAGCAGTGAGCAAATAATGGGCAGTTATGGCTACACCTTC.

The V and J genes are TRBV7-2 and TRBJ2-7, with TRBD1 identical over 7 bases. This CDR3 has 15 residues. Germline loops: CDR1 SGHTA, CDR2 FQGNSA. Germline trimming cut 1 base from V and 8 bases from J; bases unmatched to any gene: 11. The CDR3: CASSLGGQLYSQQYF. The CDR3 DNA reads TGTGCCAGCAGCTTAGGGGGACAGCTCTACTCTCAGCAGTACTTC.

The chain employs TRBV6-1 and TRBJ2-7, with TRBD1 matching over 7 bases. The CDR3 sequence is 15 residues long. The germline V gene has CDR1 MNHNS and CDR2 SASEGT. V lost 0 bases, J lost 1 base, and 3 bases stayed unmatched. The CDR3 is CASSEAKGASYEQYF. The CDR3 coding sequence is TGTGCCAGCAGTGAAGCGAAGGGGGCGTCCTACGAGCAGTACTTC.

The J gene is TRBJ2-7, the V gene TRBV7-9; 9 bases line up with TRBD1. CDR1 and CDR2 from the germline V gene are SEHNR and FQNEAQ (reference sequence). V lost 5 bases and J lost 6; bases outside the gene matches: 8. CDR3 length: 14 residues. CDR3 sequence: CASSHRDRAGEQYF. CDR3 sequence (DNA): TGTGCCAGCAGCCACCGGGACAGGGCGGGCGAGCAGTACTTC.